This T cell receptor beta chain was found in a study of radiation and T cells in renal cell carcinoma (dated by TCRdb to the early 2020s). Background on the whole study: TCR beta sequencing covered around 50 samples in total, comprising some 25 tumors and 27 peripheral blood samples. In the approximately 53 samples combined, several million unique CDR3 nucleotide sequences were found, encoding 2 million to 3 million unique CDR3 amino acid sequences. The final blood draw was performed at 4 weeks after radiation, at the same time as nephrectomy.

General study outcomes and caveats: With a single-armed trial design, the study had no way to address how radiation dose or scheduling affects the TCR repertoire. Blood repertoire dynamics were not followed beyond 4 weeks after treatment. Because no pretreatment tumor biopsies were available, whether clonotypes were present in the tumor at baseline could not be determined. In blood, the top tumor clonotypes increased from baseline to 2 weeks after radiation and then shrank by 4 weeks, which suggests a temporary expansion of tumor-resident clones.

This clone has more than one count but fewer than ten. Its antigen is still unknown. Per-nucleotide qualities are absent, and no much larger clonotype sits a single base away. The immunoSEQ kit was used, according to the manufacturer's recommendations, to generate TCR beta libraries from genomic DNA. To prepare the libraries, a first multiplex PCR with proprietary primers was run, followed by a second PCR that added unique barcodes, and a bead cleanup was done after each round. Each sample batch included a kit-provided positive control reaction and a negative control reaction. The final libraries underwent checking on an Agilent 4200 TapeStation D1000 ScreenTape, volumetric pooling, and quantification by qPCR. Sequencing ran on an Illumina NextSeq500 with a MidOutput 150-cycle cartridge, using 156 Read1 and 15 Index1 cycles with kit custom primers. The pooled library was loaded at around 1 pM with a roughly 22% PhiX control spike-in. Concerning the study's data processing: Vendor-processed data were analyzed in R, with a clonotype defined as all T cells sharing the same CDR3 nucleotide sequence. For clone abundance analyses, frequencies were normalized to the 10,000 most abundant clones in each sample. Public T cell clones, which averaged fewer than five per sample, were excluded before analysis. An abundance difference of at least 32-fold between compartments was the criterion for calling clonotypes tumor-enriched or baseline blood-enriched. A beta-binomial differential abundance model was applied to find clonotypes that expanded or contracted between blood time points. Tumor-blood repertoire similarity was measured with the Baroni-Urbani and Buser coefficient, and group comparisons used two-tailed Wilcoxon tests in R. In its TCRdb copy, this immuneACCESS table keeps in-frame sequences only and misses some clones. Where compared with another copy, unresolved V genes explain less than half of these, and the others have no known cause. The V and J calls and clone size come from that table; D and trimming were worked out from the DNA. Within this sample are tens of thousands of clones, with over 80% of them counted one time only. Jointly, the top ten make up around 9.4% of the sample.

The intended sense of this specimen's time point label: blood 4 weeks post-SBRT, at nephrectomy. This sample's treatment or condition label indicates: 15 Gy SBRT to primary tumor, nephrectomy 4 weeks later. Samples were obtained from a clinical trial, in which 15 Gy stereotactic body radiation therapy was delivered to primary renal cell carcinomas and nephrectomy was performed 4 weeks later. To follow tumor-enriched clonotypes, serial peripheral blood was collected from radiation-treated patients at baseline and at 2 weeks and 4 weeks after SBRT. All patients had renal cell carcinoma with clear cell pathology. The QIAamp DNA Blood Mini Kit (Qiagen) was used to prepare genomic DNA for TCR sequencing. Samples were included in the analyses only if all quality control checks were passed. The source of this sequence is a man over 45 with renal cell carcinoma. This material consisted of blood, taken from a patient whose treatment included radiotherapy and nephrectomy.

The nucleotide sequence reads TGTGCCAGCAGGGGGAGCGTCATGCCCCTCCACTTT. This encodes CASRGSVMPLHF. In this chain, TRBV25-1 is recombined with TRBJ1-6, with no confident D gene call. Between the V and J ends, shortened by 6 bases and 13 bases respectively, the junction contains 13 bases. The CDR3 has 12 amino acids, counting the end cysteine and phenylalanine. Solely the CDR3 DNA is kept, with 36 bases framed from the first base. In the germline V gene, CDR1 corresponds to MGHDK and CDR2 to SYGVNS.